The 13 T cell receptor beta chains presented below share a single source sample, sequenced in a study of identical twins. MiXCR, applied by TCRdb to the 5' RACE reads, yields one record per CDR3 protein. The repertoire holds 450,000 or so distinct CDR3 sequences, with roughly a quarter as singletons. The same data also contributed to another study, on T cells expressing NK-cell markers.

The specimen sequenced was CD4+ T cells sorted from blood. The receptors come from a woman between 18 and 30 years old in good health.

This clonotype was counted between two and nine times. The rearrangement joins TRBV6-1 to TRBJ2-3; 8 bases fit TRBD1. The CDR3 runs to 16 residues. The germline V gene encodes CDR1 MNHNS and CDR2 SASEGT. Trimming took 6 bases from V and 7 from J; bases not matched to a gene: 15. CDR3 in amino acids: CASSHPGTGKGNTQYF. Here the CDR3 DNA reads TGTGCCAGCAGCCATCCCGGGACAGGCAAAGGGAATACGCAGTATTTT.

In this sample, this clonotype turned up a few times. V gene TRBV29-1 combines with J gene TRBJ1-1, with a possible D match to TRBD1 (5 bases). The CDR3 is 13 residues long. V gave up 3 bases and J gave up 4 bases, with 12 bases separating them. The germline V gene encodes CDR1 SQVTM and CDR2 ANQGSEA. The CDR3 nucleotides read TGCAGCGTTGATTGGGGGGACGGCACTGAAGCTTTCTTT. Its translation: CSVDWGDGTEAFF.

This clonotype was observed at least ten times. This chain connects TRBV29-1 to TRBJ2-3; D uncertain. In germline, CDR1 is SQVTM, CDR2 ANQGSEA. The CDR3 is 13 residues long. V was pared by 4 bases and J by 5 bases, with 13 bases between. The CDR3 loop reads CSVALLLGDTQYF. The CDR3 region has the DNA TGCAGCGTTGCTCTACTGCTCGGAGATACGCAGTATTTT.

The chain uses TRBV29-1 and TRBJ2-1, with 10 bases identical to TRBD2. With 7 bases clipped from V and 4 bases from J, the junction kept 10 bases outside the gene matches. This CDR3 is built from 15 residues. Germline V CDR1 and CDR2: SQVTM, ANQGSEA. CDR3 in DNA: TGCAGCGGAATCGGACTAGCGGACCTTTACAATGAGCAGTTCTTC. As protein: CSGIGLADLYNEQFF.

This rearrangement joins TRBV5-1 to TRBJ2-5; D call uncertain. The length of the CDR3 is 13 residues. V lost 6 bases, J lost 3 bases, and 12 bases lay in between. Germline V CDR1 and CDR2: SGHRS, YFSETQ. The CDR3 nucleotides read TGCGCCAGCATGTGGAGTACCAAAGAGACCCAGTACTTC. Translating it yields CASMWSTKETQYF.

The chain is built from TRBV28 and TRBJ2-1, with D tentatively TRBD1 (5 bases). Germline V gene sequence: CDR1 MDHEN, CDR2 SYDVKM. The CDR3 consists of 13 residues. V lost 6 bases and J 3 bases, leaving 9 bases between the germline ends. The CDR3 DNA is TGTGCCAGCAGGTATGACAGCTACAATGAGCAGTTCTTC. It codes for CASRYDSYNEQFF.

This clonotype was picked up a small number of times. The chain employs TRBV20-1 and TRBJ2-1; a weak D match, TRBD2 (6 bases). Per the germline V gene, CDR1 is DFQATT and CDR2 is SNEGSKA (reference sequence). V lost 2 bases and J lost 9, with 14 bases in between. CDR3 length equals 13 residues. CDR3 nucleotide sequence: TGCAGTGCTAGAACGGGACTCACGGGTGAGCAGTTCTTC. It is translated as CSARTGLTGEQFF.

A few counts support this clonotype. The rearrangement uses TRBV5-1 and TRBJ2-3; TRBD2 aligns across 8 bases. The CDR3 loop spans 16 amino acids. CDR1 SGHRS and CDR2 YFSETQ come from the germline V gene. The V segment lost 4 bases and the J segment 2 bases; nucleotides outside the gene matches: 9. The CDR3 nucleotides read TGCGCCAGCAGCCTCCGGGGAGCGGGGGACACAGATACGCAGTATTTT. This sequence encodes CASSLRGAGDTDTQYF.

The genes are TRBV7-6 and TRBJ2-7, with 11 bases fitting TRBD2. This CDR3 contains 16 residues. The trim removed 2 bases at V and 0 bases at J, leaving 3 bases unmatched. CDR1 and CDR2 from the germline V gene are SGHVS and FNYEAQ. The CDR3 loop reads CASSLLTSGDSYEQYF. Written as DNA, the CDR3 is TGTGCCAGCAGCTTACTGACTAGCGGGGACTCCTACGAGCAGTACTTC.

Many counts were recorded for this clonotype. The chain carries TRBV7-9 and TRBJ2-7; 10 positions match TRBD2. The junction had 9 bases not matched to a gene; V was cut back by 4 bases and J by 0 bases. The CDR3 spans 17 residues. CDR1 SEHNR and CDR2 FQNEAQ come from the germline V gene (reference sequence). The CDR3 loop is CASSSRIAGGLSYEQYF. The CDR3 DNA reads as TGTGCCAGCAGCTCCCGAATAGCGGGAGGCCTCTCCTACGAGCAGTACTTC.

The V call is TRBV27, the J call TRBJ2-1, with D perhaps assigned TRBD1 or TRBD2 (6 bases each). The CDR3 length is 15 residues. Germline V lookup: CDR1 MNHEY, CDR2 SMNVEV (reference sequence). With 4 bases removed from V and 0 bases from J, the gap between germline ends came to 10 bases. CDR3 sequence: CASSWGASSYNEQFF. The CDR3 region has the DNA TGTGCCAGCAGTTGGGGGGCAAGCTCCTACAATGAGCAGTTCTTC.

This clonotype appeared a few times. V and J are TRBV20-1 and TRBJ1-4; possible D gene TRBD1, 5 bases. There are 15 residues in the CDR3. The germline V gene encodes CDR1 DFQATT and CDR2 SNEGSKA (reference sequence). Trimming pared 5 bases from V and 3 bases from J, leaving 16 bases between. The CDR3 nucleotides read TGCAGTGCTGGTGGTTTACAGGTCTCTAATGAAAAACTGTTTTTT. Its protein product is CSAGGLQVSNEKLFF.

In DNA, the CDR3 is TGTGCCAGCAGTTACTGGGCTAGCGGGAAGAGAGAGCAGTACTTC. Translating it yields CASSYWASGKREQYF. The chain couples TRBV6-5 to TRBJ2-7, with 9 nucleotides matching TRBD2. The germline CDR1 and CDR2 sequences are MNHEY and SVGAGI. The CDR3 length is 15 residues. V was pared by 1 base and J by 7 bases, with 8 bases of the junction left unmatched.